This is a list of T cell receptor beta chains from one sample in a study of sequential checkpoint blockade in melanoma. Some clones are missing from TCRdb's copy, which holds only in-frame ones; the method was immunoSEQ multiplex PCR. This table has roughly 16,000 clones, less than 75% appearing once. Sequencing used CD8+ T cells sorted from blood (inferred from file names), obtained from a patient given nivolumab and ipilimumab in sequence. The origin of the receptors is a human donor with melanoma. The conserved cysteine and the conserved F or W are not part of the CDR3 here. D genes are given only for firm matches.

V gene	D gene	J gene	CDR3 protein
TRBV10-3	-	TRBJ1-1	AIAGFNRTF
TRBV4-3	-	TRBJ1-6	ASSQDWGGNSPLH
TRBV19	-	TRBJ1-1	ASIPRRRDTEAF
TRBV5-6	TRBD2	TRBJ2-3	ASSLGTGGRTDTQY
TRBV11-3	TRBD2	TRBJ2-7	ASSLGLAGSYEQY
TRBV9	-	TRBJ2-3	ASSSGGISTDTQY
TRBV6-1	-	TRBJ1-3	ASIRDSASGNTIY
TRBV14	-	TRBJ1-2	ASSLGHLYGYT
TRBV9	-	TRBJ1-3	ASSPGGDPGNTIY
TRBV27	-	TRBJ1-1	ASSLSAGLNTEAF
TRBV19	TRBD1	TRBJ2-7	ATGTVDEQY
TRBV27	-	TRBJ2-6	ASSFGAGLTSNVLT